The rows below give T cell receptor beta chains drawn from one sample of a study of T cell changes during pregnancy in multiple sclerosis. Sequencing was performed with immunoSEQ multiplex PCR; in TCRdb, only in-frame clones are kept and a portion is missing. The sample includes some 95,000 clones, roughly 92% of them seen just once. This material consisted of peripheral blood, taken in the first trimester of pregnancy. The receptors come from a female donor with multiple sclerosis, enrolled in a pregnancy study. The CDR3 runs from the conserved cysteine through the conserved F or W. Fields, in order: V gene, J gene, CDR3 protein.

TRBV4-2	TRBJ2-2	CASSQERAFTGELFF
TRBV7-9	TRBJ2-2	CASSLGGRQNTGELFF
TRBV15	TRBJ1-1	CATSTLRGGTEAFF
TRBV4-1	TRBJ2-7	CASSRETSGTTYEQYF
TRBV5-8	TRBJ2-7	CASKRGLLYEQYF
TRBV28	TRBJ1-1	CASTSRMNTEAFF
TRBV7-9	TRBJ2-7	CASSFSWTEQEQYF
TRBV28	TRBJ1-5	CASSLGAGRNQPQHF
TRBV30	TRBJ2-3	CAWRRRTGNLDTQYF
TRBV2	TRBJ1-1	CASSEDRATEAFF
TRBV28	TRBJ1-1	CASSRERNTEAFF
TRBV15	TRBJ2-7	CATSRDTSEWKYF
TRBV29-1	TRBJ2-1	CSVQGGLYNEQFF
TRBV7-8	TRBJ2-6	CASSLQGGAGANVLTF
TRBV5-1	TRBJ1-3	CASSLGTGFAGNTIYF
TRBV6-5	TRBJ1-2	CASSIGGSYGYTF
TRBV28	TRBJ2-5	CASSFRLAGGTWTQYF
TRBV6-5	TRBJ1-1	CASSYTGLNTEAFF
TRBV7-9	TRBJ1-1	CASSPQGPRTEAFF
TRBV23-1	TRBJ2-7	CASSQSRPGTLYEQYF
TRBV6-6	TRBJ1-1	CASSDGTADRTAFF
TRBV19	TRBJ2-7	CASSSGVWNEQYF
TRBV7-2	TRBJ2-2	CASSLTGGYNTGELFF
TRBV29-1	TRBJ2-1	CSVQSGLGYNEQFF
TRBV6-1	TRBJ2-1	CASSEGQEYNEQFF
TRBV7-2	TRBJ1-3	CASSSEGAGGNTIYF